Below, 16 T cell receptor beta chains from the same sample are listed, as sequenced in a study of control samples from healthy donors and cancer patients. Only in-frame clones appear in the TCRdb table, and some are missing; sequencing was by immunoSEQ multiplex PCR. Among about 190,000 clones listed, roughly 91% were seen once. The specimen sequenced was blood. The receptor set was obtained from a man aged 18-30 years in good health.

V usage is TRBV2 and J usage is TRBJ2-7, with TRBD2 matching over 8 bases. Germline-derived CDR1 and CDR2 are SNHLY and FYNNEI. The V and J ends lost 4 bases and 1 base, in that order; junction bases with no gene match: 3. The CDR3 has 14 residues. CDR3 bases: TGTGCCAGCAGTGGGACTAGCAGGTCCTACGAGCAGTACTTC. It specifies CASSGTSRSYEQYF.

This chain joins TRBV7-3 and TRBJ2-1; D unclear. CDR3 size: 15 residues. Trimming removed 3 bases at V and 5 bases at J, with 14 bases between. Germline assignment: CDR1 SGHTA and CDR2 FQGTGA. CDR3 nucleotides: TGTGCCAGCAGCTTCCAGGTGGGATGGGACAATGAGCAGTTCTTC. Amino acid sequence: CASSFQVGWDNEQFF.

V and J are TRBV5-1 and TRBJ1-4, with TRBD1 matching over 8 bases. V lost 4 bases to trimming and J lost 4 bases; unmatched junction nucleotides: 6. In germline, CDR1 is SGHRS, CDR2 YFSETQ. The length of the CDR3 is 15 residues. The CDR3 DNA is TGCGCCAGCAGCGTAGGACAGGGAATTAATGAAAAACTGTTTTTT. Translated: CASSVGQGINEKLFF.

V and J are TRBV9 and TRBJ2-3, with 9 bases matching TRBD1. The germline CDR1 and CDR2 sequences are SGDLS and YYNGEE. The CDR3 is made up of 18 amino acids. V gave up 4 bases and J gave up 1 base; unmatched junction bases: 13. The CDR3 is CASSPSPAGQGGTDTQYF. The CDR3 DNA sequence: TGTGCCAGCAGCCCCTCCCCGGCGGGACAGGGCGGCACAGATACGCAGTATTTT.

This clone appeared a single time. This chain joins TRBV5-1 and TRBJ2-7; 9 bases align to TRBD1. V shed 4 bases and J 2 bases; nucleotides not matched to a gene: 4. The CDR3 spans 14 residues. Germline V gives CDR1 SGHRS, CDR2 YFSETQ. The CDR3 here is CASSLGTGTYEQYF. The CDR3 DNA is TGCGCCAGCAGCCTGGGGACAGGGACCTACGAGCAGTACTTC.

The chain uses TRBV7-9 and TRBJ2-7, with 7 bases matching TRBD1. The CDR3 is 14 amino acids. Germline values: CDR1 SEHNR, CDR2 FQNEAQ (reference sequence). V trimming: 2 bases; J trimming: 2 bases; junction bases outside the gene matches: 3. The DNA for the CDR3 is TGTGCCAGCAGCTTAAAGGGGGCAGCCTACGAGCAGTACTTC. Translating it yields CASSLKGAAYEQYF.

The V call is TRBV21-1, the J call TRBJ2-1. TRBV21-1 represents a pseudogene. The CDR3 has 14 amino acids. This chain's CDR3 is CANEGRGGINEQFF. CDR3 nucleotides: TGTGCCAACGAGGGCAGGGGAGGCATCAATGAGCAGTTCTTC.

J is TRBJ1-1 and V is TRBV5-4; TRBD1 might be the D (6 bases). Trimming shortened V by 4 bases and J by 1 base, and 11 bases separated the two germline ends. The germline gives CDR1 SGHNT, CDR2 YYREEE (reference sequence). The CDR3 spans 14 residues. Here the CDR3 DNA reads TGTGCCAGCAGCCGCGGGGGGCAGAACACTGAAGCTTTCTTT. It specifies CASSRGGQNTEAFF.

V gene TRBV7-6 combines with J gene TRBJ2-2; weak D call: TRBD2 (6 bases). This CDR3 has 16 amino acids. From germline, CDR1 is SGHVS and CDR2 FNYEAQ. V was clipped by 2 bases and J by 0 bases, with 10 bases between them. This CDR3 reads CASSLPAGPNTGELFF. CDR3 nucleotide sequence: TGTGCCAGCAGCTTACCAGCGGGTCCGAACACCGGGGAGCTGTTTTTT.

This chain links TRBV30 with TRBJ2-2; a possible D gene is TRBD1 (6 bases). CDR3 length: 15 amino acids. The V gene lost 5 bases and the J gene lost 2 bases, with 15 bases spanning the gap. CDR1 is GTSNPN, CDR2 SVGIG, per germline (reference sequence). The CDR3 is CAWQTGTSNTGELFF. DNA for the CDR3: TGTGCCTGGCAAACCGGGACATCCAACACCGGGGAGCTGTTTTTT.

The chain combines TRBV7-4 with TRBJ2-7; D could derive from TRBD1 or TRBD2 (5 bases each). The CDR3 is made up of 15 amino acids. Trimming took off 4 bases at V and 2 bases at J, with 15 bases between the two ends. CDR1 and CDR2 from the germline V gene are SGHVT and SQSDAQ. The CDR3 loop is CASSSLSRDPYEQYF. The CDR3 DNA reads TGTGCCAGCAGCTCCCTTTCACGGGACCCCTACGAGCAGTACTTC.

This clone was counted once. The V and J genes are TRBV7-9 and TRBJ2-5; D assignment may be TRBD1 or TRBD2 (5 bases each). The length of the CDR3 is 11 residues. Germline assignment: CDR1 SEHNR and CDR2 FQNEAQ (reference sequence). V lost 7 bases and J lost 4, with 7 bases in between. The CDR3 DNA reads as TGTGCCAGCAAGGGGACAGAGACCCAGTACTTC. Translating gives CASKGTETQYF.

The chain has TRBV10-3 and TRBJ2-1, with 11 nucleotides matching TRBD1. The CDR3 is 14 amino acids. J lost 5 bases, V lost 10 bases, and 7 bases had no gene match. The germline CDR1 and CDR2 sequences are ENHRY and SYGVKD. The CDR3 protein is CANSGTGGNNEQFF. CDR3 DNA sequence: TGTGCCAACTCCGGGACAGGGGGAAACAATGAGCAGTTCTTC.

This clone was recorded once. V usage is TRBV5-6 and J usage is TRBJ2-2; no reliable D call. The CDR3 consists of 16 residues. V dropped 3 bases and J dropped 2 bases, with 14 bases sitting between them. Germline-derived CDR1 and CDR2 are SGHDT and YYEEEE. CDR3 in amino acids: CASSSGGYPNTGELFF. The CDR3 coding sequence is TGTGCCAGCAGCTCTGGTGGGTATCCCAACACCGGGGAGCTGTTTTTT.

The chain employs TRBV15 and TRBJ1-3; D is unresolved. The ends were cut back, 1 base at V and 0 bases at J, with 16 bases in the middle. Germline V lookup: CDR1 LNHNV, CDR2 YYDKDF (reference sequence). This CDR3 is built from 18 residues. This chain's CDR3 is CATSRGASRRYSGNTIYF. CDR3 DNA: TGTGCCACCAGCAGAGGGGCCAGTCGACGATACTCTGGAAACACCATATATTTT.

The CDR3 DNA reads TGTGCCTGGACCCCGACAGGGGCCACAGGTAACTATGGCTACACCTTC. This encodes CAWTPTGATGNYGYTF. This sequence joins TRBV30 and TRBJ1-2; 8 bases align to TRBD1. Germline trimming cut 4 bases from V and 1 base from J; bases unmatched to any gene: 11. The CDR3 covers 16 residues. Looked up from germline, CDR1 is GTSNPN and CDR2 is SVGIG (reference sequence).